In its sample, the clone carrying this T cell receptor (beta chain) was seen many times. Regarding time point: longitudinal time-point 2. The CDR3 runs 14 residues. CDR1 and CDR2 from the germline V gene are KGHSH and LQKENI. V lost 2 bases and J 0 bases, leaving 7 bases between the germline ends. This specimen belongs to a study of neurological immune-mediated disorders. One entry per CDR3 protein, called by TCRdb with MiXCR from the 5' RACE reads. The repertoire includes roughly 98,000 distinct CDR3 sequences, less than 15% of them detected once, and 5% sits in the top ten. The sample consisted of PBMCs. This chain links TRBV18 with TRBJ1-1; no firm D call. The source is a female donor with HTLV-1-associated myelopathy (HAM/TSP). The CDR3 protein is CASSPGFVNTEAFF. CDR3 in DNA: TGTGCCAGCTCACCAGGATTTGTGAACACTGAAGCTTTCTTT.